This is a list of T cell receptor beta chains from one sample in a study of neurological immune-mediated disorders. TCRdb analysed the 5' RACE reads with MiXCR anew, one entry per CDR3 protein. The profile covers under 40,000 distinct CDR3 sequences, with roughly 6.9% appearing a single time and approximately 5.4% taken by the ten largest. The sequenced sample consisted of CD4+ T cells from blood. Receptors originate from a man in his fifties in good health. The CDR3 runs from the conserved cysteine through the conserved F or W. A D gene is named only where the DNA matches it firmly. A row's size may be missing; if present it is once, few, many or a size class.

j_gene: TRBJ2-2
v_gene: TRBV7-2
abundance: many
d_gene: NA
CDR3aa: CASTAEVQAANTGELFF
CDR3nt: TGTGCCAGCACCGCCGAGGTGCAGGCCGCGAACACCGGGGAGCTGTTTTTT

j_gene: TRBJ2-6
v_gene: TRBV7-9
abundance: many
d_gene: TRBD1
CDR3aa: CASSPAGQGALGANVLTF
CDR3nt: TGTGCCAGCAGCCCCGCGGGACAGGGGGCGCTCGGGGCCAACGTCCTGACTTTC

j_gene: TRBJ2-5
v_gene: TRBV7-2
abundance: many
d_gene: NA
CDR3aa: CASSPPVGETQYF
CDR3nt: TGTGCCAGCAGCCCCCCAGTAGGAGAGACCCAGTACTTC

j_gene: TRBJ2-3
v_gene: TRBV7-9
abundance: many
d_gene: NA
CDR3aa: CASSLLTGYDTQYF
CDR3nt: TGTGCCAGCAGCTTACTTACAGGGTACGATACGCAGTATTTT

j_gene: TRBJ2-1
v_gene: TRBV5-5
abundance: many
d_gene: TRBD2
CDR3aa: CASSLVGLAGTYNEQFF
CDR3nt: TGTGCCAGCAGCTTGGTTGGCCTAGCGGGAACCTACAATGAGCAGTTCTTC

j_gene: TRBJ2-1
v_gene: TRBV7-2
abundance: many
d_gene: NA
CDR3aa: CASSLGGRISEQFF
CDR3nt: TGTGCCAGCAGCTTAGGAGGCCGAATAAGTGAGCAGTTCTTC

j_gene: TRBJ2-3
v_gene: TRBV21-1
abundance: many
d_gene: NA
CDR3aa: CASSTPWVTSGTSTDTQYF
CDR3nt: TGTGCCAGCAGCACCCCATGGGTTACTAGCGGGACAAGCACAGATACGCAGTATTTT

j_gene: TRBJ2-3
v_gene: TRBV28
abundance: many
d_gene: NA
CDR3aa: CASSLLRMIAADTQYF
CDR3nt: TGTGCCAGCAGTTTACTTCGGATGATAGCGGCAGATACGCAGTATTTT

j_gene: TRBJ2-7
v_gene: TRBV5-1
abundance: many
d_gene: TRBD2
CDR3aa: CASSPGGEEQYF
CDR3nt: TGCGCCAGCAGCCCCGGGGGGGAGGAGCAGTACTTC

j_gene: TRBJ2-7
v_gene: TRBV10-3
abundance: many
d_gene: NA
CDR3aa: CAISESPSAYEQYF
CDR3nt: TGTGCCATCAGTGAGTCGCCTAGCGCCTACGAGCAGTACTTC

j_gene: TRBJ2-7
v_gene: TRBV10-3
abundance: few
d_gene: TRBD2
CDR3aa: CAIGWTRSYEQYF
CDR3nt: TGTGCCATCGGGTGGACTAGGAGCTACGAGCAGTACTTC

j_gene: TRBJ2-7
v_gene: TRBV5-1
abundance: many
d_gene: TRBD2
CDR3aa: CASSPGGGDYYEQYF
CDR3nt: TGCGCCAGCAGCCCAGGAGGTGGGGACTACTACGAGCAGTACTTC

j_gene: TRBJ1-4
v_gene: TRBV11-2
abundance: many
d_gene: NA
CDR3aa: CASSPPGDSGEKLFF
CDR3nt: TGTGCCAGCAGCCCTCCAGGGGATTCGGGTGAAAAACTGTTTTTT

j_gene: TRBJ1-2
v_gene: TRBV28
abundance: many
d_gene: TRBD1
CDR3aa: CASSLWGTVFFYGYTF
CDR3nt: TGTGCCAGCAGTTTATGGGGGACAGTTTTTTTTTATGGCTACACCTTC

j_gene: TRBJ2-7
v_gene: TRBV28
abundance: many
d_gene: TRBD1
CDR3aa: CASSVDRVVPYEQYF
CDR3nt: TGTGCCAGCAGTGTAGACAGGGTTGTCCCCTACGAGCAGTACTTC

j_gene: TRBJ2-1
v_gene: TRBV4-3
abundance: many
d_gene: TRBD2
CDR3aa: CASSPEGTSGYNEQFF
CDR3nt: TGCGCCAGCAGCCCAGAAGGGACTAGCGGCTACAATGAGCAGTTCTTC

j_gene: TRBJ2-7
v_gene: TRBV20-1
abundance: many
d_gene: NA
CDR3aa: CSAGQRYEQYF
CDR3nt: TGCAGTGCTGGCCAACGCTACGAGCAGTACTTC

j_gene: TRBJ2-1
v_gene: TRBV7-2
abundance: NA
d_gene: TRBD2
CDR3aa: CASSPGLAGRDEQFF
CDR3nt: TGTGCCAGCAGCCCAGGACTAGCGGGAAGGGATGAGCAGTTCTTC

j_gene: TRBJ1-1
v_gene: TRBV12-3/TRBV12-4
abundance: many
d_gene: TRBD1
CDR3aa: CASSFQGGGNTEAFF
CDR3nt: TGTGCCAGCAGTTTTCAGGGGGGAGGGAACACTGAAGCTTTCTTT

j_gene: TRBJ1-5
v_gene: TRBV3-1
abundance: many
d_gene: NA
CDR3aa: CASSQGAGGLHQPQHF
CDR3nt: TGTGCCAGCAGCCAAGGGGCCGGGGGATTACATCAGCCCCAGCATTTT

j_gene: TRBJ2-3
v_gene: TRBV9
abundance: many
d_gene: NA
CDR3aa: CASSVARATDTQYF
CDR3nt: TGTGCCAGCAGCGTAGCTAGGGCCACAGATACGCAGTATTTT

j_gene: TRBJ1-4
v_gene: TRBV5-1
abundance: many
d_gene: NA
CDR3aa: CASRLAQSPNEKLFF
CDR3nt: TGCGCCAGCAGGCTAGCCCAGAGTCCTAATGAAAAACTGTTTTTT

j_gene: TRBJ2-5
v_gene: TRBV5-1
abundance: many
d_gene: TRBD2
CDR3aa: CASSLTSGSLETQYF
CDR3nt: TGCGCCAGCAGCTTGACTAGCGGGAGTCTTGAGACCCAGTACTTC

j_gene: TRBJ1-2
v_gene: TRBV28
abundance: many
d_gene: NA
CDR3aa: CASSLWGGRSGYTF
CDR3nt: TGTGCCAGCAGTTTATGGGGGGGTCGTAGTGGCTACACCTTC

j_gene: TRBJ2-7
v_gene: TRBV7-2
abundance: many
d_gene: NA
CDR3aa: CASSPRVAYEQYF
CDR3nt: TGTGCCAGCAGTCCCCGTGTGGCCTACGAGCAGTACTTC

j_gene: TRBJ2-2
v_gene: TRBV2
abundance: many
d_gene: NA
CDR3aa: CASILQPNTGELFF
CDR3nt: TGTGCCAGCATCCTCCAGCCGAACACCGGGGAGCTGTTTTTT

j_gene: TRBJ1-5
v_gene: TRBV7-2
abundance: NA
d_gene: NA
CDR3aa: CASPQGNQPQHF
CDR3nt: TGTGCCAGCCCTCAGGGAAATCAGCCCCAGCATTTT

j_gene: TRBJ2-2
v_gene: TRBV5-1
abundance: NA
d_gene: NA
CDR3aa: CASAALNTGELFF
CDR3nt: TGCGCCAGCGCCGCCCTCAACACCGGGGAGCTGTTTTTT

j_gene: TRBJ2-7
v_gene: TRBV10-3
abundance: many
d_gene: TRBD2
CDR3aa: CAISQFRESREGYEQYF
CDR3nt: TGTGCCATCAGCCAATTCCGAGAATCGCGGGAGGGCTACGAGCAGTACTTC

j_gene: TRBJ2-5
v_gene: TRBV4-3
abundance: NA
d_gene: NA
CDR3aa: CASSQDFPGGQYF
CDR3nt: TGCGCCAGCAGCCAAGATTTTCCGGGCGGCCAGTACTTC

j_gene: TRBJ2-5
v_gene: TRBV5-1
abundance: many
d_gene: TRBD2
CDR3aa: CASTLLTGGTQETQYF
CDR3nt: TGCGCCAGCACCCTCCTAACGGGAGGGACCCAAGAGACCCAGTACTTC

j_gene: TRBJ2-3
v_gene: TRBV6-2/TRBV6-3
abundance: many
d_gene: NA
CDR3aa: CASSYFPTSTDTQYF
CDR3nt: TGTGCCAGCAGTTACTTCCCTACTAGCACAGATACGCAGTATTTT

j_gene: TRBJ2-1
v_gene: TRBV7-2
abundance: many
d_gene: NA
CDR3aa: CASSLGGGPVSRGGQFF
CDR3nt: TGTGCCAGCAGTCTAGGGGGGGGGCCGGTCAGCCGGGGCGGGCAGTTCTTC

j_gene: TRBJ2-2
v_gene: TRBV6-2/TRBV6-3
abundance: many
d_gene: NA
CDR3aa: CASSQGLAGELFF
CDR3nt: TGTGCCAGCAGTCAGGGATTGGCCGGGGAGCTGTTTTTT

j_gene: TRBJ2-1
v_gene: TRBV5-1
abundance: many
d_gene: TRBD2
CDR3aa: CASSLELAGNEQFF
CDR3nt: TGCGCCAGCAGCCTGGAATTAGCGGGAAATGAGCAGTTCTTC

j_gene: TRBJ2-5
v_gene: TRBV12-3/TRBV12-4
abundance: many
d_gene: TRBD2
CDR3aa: CASSVSGPREETQYF
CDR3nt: TGTGCCAGCAGCGTTAGCGGGCCGAGGGAAGAGACCCAGTACTTC

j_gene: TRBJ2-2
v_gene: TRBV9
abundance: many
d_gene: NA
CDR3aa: CASSVKERTTGELFF
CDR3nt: TGTGCCAGCAGCGTAAAGGAACGGACCACCGGGGAGCTGTTTTTT

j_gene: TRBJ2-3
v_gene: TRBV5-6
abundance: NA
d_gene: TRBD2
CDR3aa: CASSLGTGGLGADTQYF
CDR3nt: TGTGCCAGCAGCTTGGGAACCGGGGGACTAGGGGCAGATACGCAGTATTTT

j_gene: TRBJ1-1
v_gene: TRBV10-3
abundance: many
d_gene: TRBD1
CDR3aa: CAIRGTGDTEAFF
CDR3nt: TGTGCCATCAGGGGGACAGGGGACACTGAAGCTTTCTTT

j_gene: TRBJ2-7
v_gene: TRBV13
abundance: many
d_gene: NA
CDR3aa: CASSSRQNPWEQYF
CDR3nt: TGTGCCAGCAGCTCACGACAGAACCCTTGGGAGCAGTACTTC

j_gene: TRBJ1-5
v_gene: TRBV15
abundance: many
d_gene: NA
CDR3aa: CATARDSNQPQHF
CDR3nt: TGTGCCACCGCCAGGGATAGCAATCAGCCCCAGCATTTT

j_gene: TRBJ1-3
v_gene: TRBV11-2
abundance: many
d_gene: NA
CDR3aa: CASSHYSRVLENF
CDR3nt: TGTGCCAGCAGCCACTACAGCAGGGTCCTTGAGAATTTT

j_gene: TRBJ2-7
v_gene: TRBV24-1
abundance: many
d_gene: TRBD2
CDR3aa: CATTESTSALNYEQYF
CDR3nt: TGTGCCACCACCGAATCGACTAGCGCCTTGAACTACGAGCAGTACTTC

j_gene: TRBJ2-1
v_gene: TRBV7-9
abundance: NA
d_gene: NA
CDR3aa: CASSPLGGHKKFF
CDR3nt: TGTGCCAGCAGCCCCCTGGGGGGCCACAAGAAGTTCTTC

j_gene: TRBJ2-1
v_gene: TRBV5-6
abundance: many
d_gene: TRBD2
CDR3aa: CASSWGLAGDEQFF
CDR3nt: TGTGCCAGCAGCTGGGGACTAGCGGGAGATGAGCAGTTCTTC

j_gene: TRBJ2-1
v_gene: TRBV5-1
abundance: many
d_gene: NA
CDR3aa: CASSLEGMRVDEQFF
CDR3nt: TGCGCCAGCAGCTTGGAAGGAATGAGGGTCGATGAGCAGTTCTTC

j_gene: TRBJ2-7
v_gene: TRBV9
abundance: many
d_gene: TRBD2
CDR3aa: CASSVGLAASSYEQYF
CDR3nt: TGTGCCAGCAGCGTCGGACTAGCGGCAAGCTCCTACGAGCAGTACTTC

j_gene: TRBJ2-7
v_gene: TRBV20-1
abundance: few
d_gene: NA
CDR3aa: CSARDPSGGWEQYF
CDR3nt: TGCAGTGCTAGAGATCCAAGTGGTGGATGGGAGCAGTACTTC

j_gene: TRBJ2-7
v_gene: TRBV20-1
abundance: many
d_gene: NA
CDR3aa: CSARGQRRIPYEQYF
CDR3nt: TGCAGTGCTAGAGGTCAACGCCGGATCCCATACGAGCAGTACTTC

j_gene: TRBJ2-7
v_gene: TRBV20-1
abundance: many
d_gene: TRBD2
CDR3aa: CSASGTSGNLLSYEQYF
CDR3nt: TGCAGTGCTTCCGGGACTAGCGGGAACCTCCTCTCCTACGAGCAGTACTTC

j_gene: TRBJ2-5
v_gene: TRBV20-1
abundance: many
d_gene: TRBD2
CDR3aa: CSARDLGLAGGETQYF
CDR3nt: TGCAGTGCTAGAGATCTCGGACTAGCGGGAGGAGAGACCCAGTACTTC

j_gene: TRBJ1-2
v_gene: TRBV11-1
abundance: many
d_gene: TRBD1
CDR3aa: CASSHYRGRDYGYTF
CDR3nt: TGTGCCAGCAGTCACTACAGGGGGCGCGACTATGGCTACACCTTC

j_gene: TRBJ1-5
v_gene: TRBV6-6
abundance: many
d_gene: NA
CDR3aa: CASSYSEHQPQHF
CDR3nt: TGTGCCAGCAGTTACTCAGAACATCAGCCCCAGCATTTT

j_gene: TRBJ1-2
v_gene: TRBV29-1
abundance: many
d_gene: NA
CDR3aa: CSVEEAPRGGYTF
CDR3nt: TGCAGCGTTGAAGAGGCCCCCAGAGGGGGCTACACCTTC

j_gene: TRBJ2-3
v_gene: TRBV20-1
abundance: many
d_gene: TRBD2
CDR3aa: CGGLAGPTDTQYF
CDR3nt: TGCGGTGGACTAGCGGGACCCACAGATACGCAGTATTTT